These T cell receptor beta chains were read from a single sample in a study of shared clonotypes between healthy human individuals. Here immunoSEQ multiplex PCR was the method, and the copy in TCRdb shows in-frame clones only, minus some. Here the sample spans some 2.1 million clones, 90% to 95% being singletons. Sequences were obtained from naive CD4+ T cells sorted from blood. The receptors derive from a man between 18 and 35 years old in good health. Both conserved end residues are part of each CDR3. The order of the fields is J gene, D gene, V gene, clone size, CDR3 protein, CDR3 DNA. A D gene is named only where the DNA matches it firmly. Some rows mark clone size as missing; the rest say once, few, many or name a class of expanded clone.

J: TRBJ1-4; D: -; V: TRBV5-1; size: -; CDR3: CASSPWIDEKLFF; DNA: TGCGCCAGCAGCCCTTGGATAGATGAAAAACTGTTTTTT
J: TRBJ2-7; D: TRBD1; V: TRBV5-6; size: -; CDR3: CASSPIPSRDRDYEQYF; DNA: TGTGCCAGCAGCCCAATCCCGTCCAGGGACAGGGACTACGAGCAGTACTTC
J: TRBJ2-5; D: -; V: TRBV18; size: once; CDR3: CASSPQEDETQYF; DNA: TGTGCCAGCTCACCACAGGAGGACGAGACCCAGTACTTC
J: TRBJ2-7; D: -; V: TRBV18; size: -; CDR3: CASSPPGVWEQYF; DNA: TGTGCCAGCTCACCCCCCGGGGTATGGGAGCAGTACTTC
J: TRBJ1-6; D: -; V: TRBV7-3; size: -; CDR3: CASSPGGNSPLHF; DNA: TGTGCCAGCAGCCCAGGAGGCAATTCACCCCTCCACTTT
J: TRBJ2-1; D: -; V: TRBV5-6; size: -; CDR3: CASSLRRWGEQFF; DNA: TGTGCCAGCAGCTTAAGAAGATGGGGTGAGCAGTTCTTC
J: TRBJ1-1; D: -; V: TRBV15; size: -; CDR3: CATSRDLFEEWSTEAFF; DNA: TGTGCCACCAGCAGAGATCTGTTCGAGGAGTGGAGCACTGAAGCTTTCTTT
J: TRBJ1-4; D: -; V: TRBV6-6; size: -; CDR3: CASRRASSGEKLFF; DNA: TGTGCCAGCAGACGGGCCTCCTCGGGCGAAAAACTGTTTTTT
J: TRBJ1-1; D: -; V: TRBV30; size: -; CDR3: CAGRGGNTEAFF; DNA: TGTGCCGGCAGGGGTGGGAACACTGAAGCTTTCTTT
J: TRBJ2-5; D: -; V: TRBV15; size: -; CDR3: CATSPGQDTRRQETQYF; DNA: TGTGCCACCAGTCCGGGCCAAGACACCCGCCGTCAAGAGACCCAGTACTTC
J: TRBJ1-2; D: -; V: TRBV9; size: -; CDR3: CASSSTGQDYGYTF; DNA: TGTGCCAGCAGCTCAACGGGGCAGGACTATGGCTACACCTTC
J: TRBJ2-5; D: TRBD1; V: TRBV6-5; size: once; CDR3: CASSYSGTVGETQYF; DNA: TGTGCCAGCAGTTACTCCGGGACAGTAGGAGAGACCCAGTACTTC
J: TRBJ2-2; D: -; V: TRBV4-3; size: -; CDR3: CASSQELLYGELFF; DNA: TGCGCCAGCAGCCAAGAACTGCTCTATGGGGAGCTGTTTTTT
J: TRBJ2-1; D: TRBD1; V: TRBV20-1; size: -; CDR3: CSAMTGAEQFF; DNA: TGCAGTGCTATGACAGGGGCTGAGCAGTTCTTC
J: TRBJ2-1; D: -; V: TRBV5-1; size: -; CDR3: CASSLRTGVDEQFF; DNA: TGCGCCAGCAGCCTGAGGACCGGGGTAGATGAGCAGTTCTTC
J: TRBJ2-1; D: TRBD1; V: TRBV4-3; size: -; CDR3: CASSQEFGTGGRNEQFF; DNA: TGCGCCAGCAGCCAAGAGTTTGGGACAGGGGGTCGCAATGAGCAGTTCTTC
J: TRBJ2-5; D: TRBD2; V: TRBV7-6; size: -; CDR3: CASSRFHGLAGGDQETQYF; DNA: TGTGCCAGCAGCCGATTCCACGGACTAGCGGGAGGCGATCAAGAGACCCAGTACTTC
J: TRBJ2-3; D: -; V: TRBV7-2; size: -; CDR3: CASSRIADTQYF; DNA: TGTGCCAGCAGCCGGATAGCAGATACGCAGTATTTT
J: TRBJ2-7; D: -; V: TRBV6-1; size: -; CDR3: CASRSTGFLTYEQYF; DNA: TGTGCCAGCAGAAGTACAGGTTTTTTAACCTACGAGCAGTACTTC
J: TRBJ2-3; D: -; V: TRBV7-2; size: -; CDR3: CASSPPGGTQYF; DNA: TGTGCCAGCAGCCCCCCGGGCGGTACGCAGTATTTT
J: TRBJ2-2; D: TRBD1; V: TRBV5-1; size: -; CDR3: CASSLRGTGNTGELFF; DNA: TGCGCCAGCAGCTTGCGCGGGACAGGGAATACCGGGGAGCTGTTTTTT
J: TRBJ1-6; D: -; V: TRBV6-6; size: -; CDR3: CASSNRDTYSPLHF; DNA: TGTGCCAGCAGTAACCGGGACACTTATTCACCCCTCCACTTT
J: TRBJ2-2; D: -; V: TRBV19; size: -; CDR3: CASSIPLPGELFF; DNA: TGTGCCAGTAGTATCCCCCTCCCCGGGGAGCTGTTTTTT
J: TRBJ2-7; D: -; V: TRBV5-4; size: -; CDR3: CASSLEPTSLSYEQYF; DNA: TGTGCCAGCAGCTTGGAACCGACCAGCCTCTCCTACGAGCAGTACTTC
J: TRBJ1-6; D: TRBD1; V: TRBV6-6; size: -; CDR3: CASRQQGAESPLHF; DNA: TGTGCCAGCAGACAACAGGGGGCAGAGTCACCCCTCCACTTT
J: TRBJ2-3; D: TRBD1; V: TRBV10-3; size: -; CDR3: CAIRGQDLTDTQYF; DNA: TGTGCCATCAGGGGACAGGACCTCACAGATACGCAGTATTTT
J: TRBJ1-5; D: TRBD1; V: TRBV5-1; size: few; CDR3: CASSYGTGTDQPQHF; DNA: TGCGCCAGCAGTTACGGGACAGGGACTGATCAGCCCCAGCATTTT
J: TRBJ2-2; D: -; V: TRBV18; size: -; CDR3: CASLALRNTGELFF; DNA: TGTGCCAGCTTGGCACTCCGAAACACCGGGGAGCTGTTTTTT
J: TRBJ2-2; D: TRBD2; V: TRBV11-2; size: -; CDR3: CASSLDRSGRGTGELFF; DNA: TGTGCCAGCAGCTTAGATCGTAGCGGGAGGGGCACCGGGGAGCTGTTTTTT
J: TRBJ1-4; D: TRBD1; V: TRBV10-3; size: -; CDR3: CAISETGGKLFF; DNA: TGTGCCATCAGTGAGACAGGGGGGAAACTGTTTTTT
J: TRBJ2-7; D: -; V: TRBV11-2; size: -; CDR3: CASSLDLGGEQYF; DNA: TGTGCCAGCAGCTTAGATTTGGGGGGCGAGCAGTACTTC
J: TRBJ2-7; D: TRBD1; V: TRBV5-1; size: -; CDR3: CASRGQVSSYEQYF; DNA: TGCGCCAGCAGGGGACAGGTGAGCTCCTACGAGCAGTACTTC